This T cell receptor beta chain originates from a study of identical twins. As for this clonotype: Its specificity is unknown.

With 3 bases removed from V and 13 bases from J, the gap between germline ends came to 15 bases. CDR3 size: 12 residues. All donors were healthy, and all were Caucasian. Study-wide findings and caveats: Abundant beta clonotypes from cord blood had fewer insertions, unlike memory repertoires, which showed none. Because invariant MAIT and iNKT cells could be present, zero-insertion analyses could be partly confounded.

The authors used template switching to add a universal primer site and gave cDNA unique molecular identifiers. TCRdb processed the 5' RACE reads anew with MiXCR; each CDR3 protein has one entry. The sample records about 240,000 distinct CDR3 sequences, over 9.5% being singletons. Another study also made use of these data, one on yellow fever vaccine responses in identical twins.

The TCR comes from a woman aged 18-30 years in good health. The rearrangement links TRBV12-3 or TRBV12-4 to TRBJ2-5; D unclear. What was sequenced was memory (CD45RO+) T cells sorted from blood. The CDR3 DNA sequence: TGTGCCAGCAGTTTTCACCGCGACTGGGGGTACTTC. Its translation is CASSFHRDWGYF.